A selection of T cell receptor beta chains follows, all from one sample in a study of CD8+CD57+ T cells in acquired aplastic anemia. Each CDR3 protein is one row after TCRdb ran MiXCR on the reads. The sample contains over 150,000 distinct CDR3 sequences, 45% to 60% of which appear only once. What was sequenced was sorted CD4+, CD8+, or CD8+CD57+ T cells (not recorded which) from PBMCs. Receptors were obtained from a human donor with aplastic anemia. CDR3s include the opening cysteine and the closing phenylalanine or tryptophan. A D gene is named only where the DNA matches it firmly. Only part of the rows carry a size: once, few, many, or a class if the clone is expanded.

size | J | D | V | CDR3 | DNA
NA | TRBJ2-2 | NA | TRBV5-1 | CASSLEPNTGELFF | TGCGCCAGTTCCCTCGAACCGAACACCGGGGAGCTGTTTTTT
NA | TRBJ2-7 | NA | TRBV25-1 | CASSYSPTGSYEQYF | TGTGCCAGCAGTTACTCCCCGACAGGATCCTACGAGCAGTACTTC
NA | TRBJ2-1 | NA | TRBV29-1 | CSASRDTNEQFF | TGCAGCGCCTCCCGGGACACCAATGAGCAGTTCTTC
many | TRBJ2-2 | NA | TRBV3-1 | CASSHTTNTGELFF | TGTGCCAGCAGCCATACCACGAACACCGGGGAGCTGTTTTTT
NA | TRBJ2-2 | NA | TRBV10-3 | CAINAGSTGELFF | TGTGCCATCAACGCAGGGTCGACCGGGGAGCTGTTTTTT
many | TRBJ2-2 | TRBD2 | TRBV12-3/TRBV12-4 | CASSQRGGTGELFF | TGTGCCAGCAGCCAGCGGGGAGGCACCGGGGAGCTGTTTTTT
many | TRBJ2-6 | TRBD2 | TRBV24-1 | CAISPGGGQAANVLTF | TGTGCCATCTCTCCCGGGGGGGGGCAAGCGGCCAACGTCCTGACTTTC
NA | TRBJ2-3 | TRBD2 | TRBV11-2 | CASSRLAAITDTQYF | TGTGCCAGCAGCCGACTAGCGGCTATCACAGATACGCAGTATTTT
NA | TRBJ1-2 | TRBD1 | TRBV5-1 | CASSEDRGSYGYTF | TGCGCCAGCAGCGAGGACAGGGGGAGCTATGGCTACACCTTC
NA | TRBJ2-7 | TRBD2 | TRBV10-2 | CASRAGTSGIDEQYF | TGCGCCAGCAGAGCCGGGACTAGCGGGATCGACGAGCAGTACTTC
NA | TRBJ1-1 | NA | TRBV24-1 | CATSDPRGTEAFF | TGTGCCACCAGTGATCCCAGGGGCACTGAAGCTTTCTTT
NA | TRBJ2-3 | TRBD1 | TRBV9 | CASSERDSSTDTQYF | TGTGCCAGCAGCGAACGGGACAGTAGCACAGATACGCAGTATTTT
few | TRBJ1-6 | NA | TRBV19 | CASSIGGLGSPLHF | TGTGCCAGTAGTATCGGGGGACTAGGTTCACCCCTCCACTTT
many | TRBJ2-3 | TRBD2 | TRBV6-5 | CASSYGGGVRQTQYF | TGTGCCAGCAGTTACGGGGGGGGGGTCCGACAGACGCAGTATTTT
once | TRBJ2-2 | NA | TRBV20-1 | CSARLQVTGELFF | TGCAGTGCTAGGCTACAGGTAACCGGGGAGCTGTTTTTT
NA | TRBJ2-3 | NA | TRBV29-1 | CSVEVWEAGATDTQYF | TGCAGCGTTGAAGTGTGGGAGGCGGGGGCCACAGATACGCAGTATTTT
many | TRBJ2-1 | TRBD2 | TRBV14 | CASSHAGTSGGSEQFF | TGTGCCAGCAGCCACGCCGGGACTAGCGGGGGGAGTGAGCAGTTCTTC
NA | TRBJ1-6 | NA | TRBV20-1 | CSARGRVGLALTLHF | TGCAGTGCTAGAGGACGAGTCGGGTTGGCCTTGACCCTCCACTTT
NA | TRBJ2-5 | TRBD2 | TRBV13 | CASSQRVPGGPSQTQYF | TGTGCCAGCAGCCAGCGAGTTCCGGGGGGGCCTTCCCAGACCCAGTACTTC
NA | TRBJ2-1 | NA | TRBV7-9 | CASSPNPDNEQFF | TGTGCCAGCAGTCCCAACCCTGACAATGAGCAGTTCTTC
many | TRBJ2-7 | NA | TRBV5-4 | CASSPGQGSSTYEQYF | TGTGCCAGCAGCCCAGGTCAGGGATCCTCGACTTACGAGCAGTACTTC
NA | TRBJ1-6 | NA | TRBV2 | CASSLDSLNSPLHF | TGTGCCAGCTCCCTAGATTCGCTTAATTCACCCCTCCACTTT
NA | TRBJ2-4 | TRBD2 | TRBV11-2 | CASSLGLAGGLAKNIQYF | TGTGCCAGCAGCTTAGGCCTAGCGGGGGGACTAGCCAAAAACATTCAGTACTTC
many | TRBJ2-7 | TRBD1 | TRBV5-1 | CASSSGQGSSYEQYF | TGCGCCAGCAGCTCTGGACAGGGGAGCTCCTACGAGCAGTACTTC
NA | TRBJ2-7 | NA | TRBV29-1 | CSVGSYYEQYF | TGCAGCGTTGGGTCATACTACGAGCAGTACTTC
NA | TRBJ2-2 | NA | TRBV12-3/TRBV12-4 | CASAMWGNTGELFF | TGTGCCAGCGCAATGTGGGGAAACACCGGGGAGCTGTTTTTT
once | TRBJ2-5 | NA | TRBV7-2 | CASSLGSQGPGETQYF | TGTGCCAGCAGCTTAGGCTCTCAGGGCCCGGGGGAGACCCAGTACTTC
once | TRBJ1-1 | NA | TRBV2 | CASSPFDRMNTEAFF | TGTGCCAGCAGTCCATTCGACAGAATGAACACTGAAGCTTTCTTT
NA | TRBJ2-7 | NA | TRBV20-1 | CSAREDSSYEQYF | TGCAGTGCTAGAGAAGATAGCTCCTACGAGCAGTACTTC
many | TRBJ2-2 | TRBD2 | TRBV2 | CASSASGGNGELFF | TGTGCCAGCAGTGCCAGCGGGGGGAACGGGGAGCTGTTTTTT
many | TRBJ1-2 | NA | TRBV9 | CASSVMAAPNYGYTF | TGTGCCAGCAGCGTCATGGCCGCTCCTAACTATGGCTACACCTTC
NA | TRBJ1-6 | TRBD1 | TRBV5-1 | CASSWGTANSPPHF | TGCGCCAGCAGCTGGGGGACAGCCAATTCACCCCCCCACTTT
NA | TRBJ2-7 | TRBD2 | TRBV11-2 | CASSLGAGGRYEQYF | TGTGCCAGCAGCTTAGGAGCGGGGGGTAGGTACGAGCAGTACTTC
NA | TRBJ2-7 | TRBD1 | TRBV11-2 | CASSLVVGDSPSSYEQYF | TGTGCCAGCAGCTTAGTCGTCGGGGACAGCCCCAGCTCCTACGAGCAGTACTTC
NA | TRBJ2-3 | NA | TRBV20-1 | CSASVSRGGDTQYF | TGCAGTGCTAGCGTTTCCAGGGGGGGGGATACGCAGTATTTT
NA | TRBJ2-7 | TRBD1 | TRBV10-3 | CAISEDRAIINEQYF | TGTGCCATCAGTGAAGACAGGGCGATTATCAACGAGCAGTACTTC
NA | TRBJ1-2 | NA | TRBV10-3 | CAISESRPDGYTF | TGTGCCATCAGTGAGTCTCGACCGGATGGCTACACCTTC
NA | TRBJ1-5 | NA | TRBV20-1 | CSAGGVGNQPQHF | TGCAGTGCCGGGGGCGTGGGAAATCAGCCCCAGCATTTT
many | TRBJ1-5 | NA | TRBV11-1 | CASRAQHF | TGTGCCAGCAGAGCCCAGCATTTT
few | TRBJ2-3 | NA | TRBV20-1 | CSASSSSSTDTQYF | TGCAGTGCTAGTAGCTCGTCTAGCACAGATACGCAGTATTTT
many | TRBJ2-5 | NA | TRBV10-1 | CATRSQPGEPPQETQYF | TGCGCCACCCGATCCCAGCCAGGGGAGCCTCCCCAAGAGACCCAGTACTTC
NA | TRBJ2-1 | NA | TRBV11-1 | CASMKSYPPSNGLYNEQLF | TGTGCCAGCATGAAGAGCTACCCCCCTTCTAACGGTCTTTACAATGAGCAGCTCTTC
NA | TRBJ1-2 | NA | TRBV7-3 | CASRPARLGYTF | TGTGCCAGCAGACCGGCCCGATTGGGCTACACCTTC
many | TRBJ2-3 | NA | TRBV24-1 | CATSDGGPGTDTQYF | TGTGCCACCAGTGATGGTGGGCCTGGGACAGATACGCAGTATTTT
NA | TRBJ1-2 | NA | TRBV2 | CASSSARGANGYTF | TGTGCCAGCAGCTCCGCGCGGGGGGCCAATGGCTACACCTTC
many | TRBJ1-5 | NA | TRBV10-3 | CAISDGGEPQHF | TGTGCCATCAGTGATGGGGGGGAGCCCCAGCATTTT
many | TRBJ2-5 | TRBD2 | TRBV7-9 | CASRLSGGAETQYF | TGTGCCAGCAGACTTAGCGGGGGGGCAGAGACCCAGTACTTC